This TCR beta chain stems from a study of blood T cells in healthy people across ages. Study-wide results and caveats: In older individuals, TCR beta diversity per million T cells was lower, falling roughly linearly with age. Greater diversity and more naive CD4+ cells were seen in long-lived donors than in aged donors. It was found that TCR beta diversity correlated strongly with the percentage of naive T cells.

This clonotype was detected a few times. Its specificity is not known. Trimming removed 5 bases from V and 8 bases from J, with 19 bases in between. Germline V gives CDR1 MNHEY, CDR2 SVGAGI. The CDR3 runs 15 residues. Combining a sample-barcoded 5' primer with a J-beta primer mix, a second PCR ran for roughly 7 to 12 cycles. Each cDNA molecule was tagged by a template-switch adaptor that had 12 random nucleotides. A single record per CDR3 protein comes from TCRdb applying MiXCR to the 5' RACE reads. The sample carries 700,000 to 900,000 distinct CDR3 sequences, about a quarter recorded once. These data were likewise used in another study, on T cells of mothers and their children.

The rearrangement links TRBV6-5 to TRBJ1-3; the D gene is possibly TRBD1 (6 bases). Sequencing used blood. This clonotype originated in a boy between 10 and 17 years old in good health. CDR3 sequence: CASSPGGFIRHTIYF. The DNA for the CDR3 is TGTGCCAGCAGTCCGGGGGGCTTCATCCGGCACACCATATATTTT.